These T cell receptor beta chains were read from a single sample in a study of STAT3 mutations in large granular lymphocyte leukemia. The repertoire was sequenced with immunoSEQ multiplex PCR; TCRdb's copy has only in-frame clones and lacks some. The sample lists some 30,000 clones; about 80% were seen once. Material for sequencing was peripheral blood mononuclear cells. The receptors here all came from a woman in her 50s with T-cell large granular lymphocyte leukemia. Some clones in this sample may be carry-over from other donors' samples. Both conserved end residues are part of each CDR3. D genes are given only for firm matches. For some rows the clone size is stated as once, few or many, or as a class when expanded; others skip it.

d_gene,abundance,j_gene,v_gene,CDR3aa,CDR3nt
-,once,TRBJ1-1,TRBV27,CASSTINRYTEAFF,TGTGCCAGCAGTACTATTAACAGATACACTGAAGCTTTCTTT
-,-,TRBJ2-4,TRBV9,CASSVEALSNIQYF,TGTGCCAGCAGCGTAGAAGCCCTATCTAACATTCAGTACTTC
TRBD1,-,TRBJ1-4,TRBV6-6,CASSTTGGATNEKLFF,TGTGCCAGCAGTACGACAGGGGGAGCAACTAATGAAAAACTGTTTTTT
-,-,TRBJ1-5,TRBV9,CASSPTGISQPQHF,TGTGCCAGCAGCCCTACAGGGATAAGTCAGCCCCAGCATTTT
-,-,TRBJ2-3,TRBV2,CASLKQGSSTDTQYF,TGTGCCAGCCTTAAACAGGGTTCAAGCACAGATACGCAGTATTTT
-,-,TRBJ2-2,TRBV7-9,CASSPRRDGPNTGELFF,TGTGCCAGCAGCCCAAGGCGGGACGGCCCGAACACCGGGGAGCTGTTTTTT
-,-,TRBJ2-1,TRBV15,CATSRGRSARGFF,TGTGCCACCAGCAGAGGGCGAAGCGCTCGTGGGTTCTTC
-,-,TRBJ1-2,TRBV28,CASSLNMDYGYTF,TGTGCCAGCAGTTTAAACATGGACTATGGCTACACCTTC
-,-,TRBJ2-7,TRBV29-1,CRFKKSWYEQYF,TGCAGGTTCAAGAAGTCGTGGTACGAGCAGTACTTC
-,-,TRBJ1-5,TRBV9,CASSVEGVSGPQHF,TGTGCCAGCAGCGTAGAAGGGGTGTCCGGGCCCCAGCATTTT
-,-,TRBJ1-2,TRBV29-1,CSVENRPYGYTF,TGCAGCGTTGAAAACAGGCCCTATGGCTACACCTTC
TRBD1,-,TRBJ2-7,TRBV5-1,CASSLTGDRIHEQYF,TGCGCCAGCAGCTTGACAGGGGATAGGATCCACGAGCAGTACTTC
TRBD1,-,TRBJ1-2,TRBV6-5,CASSRQGLGNGYTF,TGTGCCAGCAGTAGACAGGGCCTCGGAAATGGCTACACCTTC
TRBD1,-,TRBJ1-2,TRBV5-1,CASSFGQAYYGYTF,TGCGCCAGCAGCTTTGGACAGGCCTACTATGGCTACACCTTC
-,-,TRBJ1-1,TRBV5-1,CASGLGMGEAFF,TGCGCCAGCGGACTGGGGATGGGTGAAGCTTTCTTT
TRBD2,-,TRBJ2-6,TRBV12-5,CASGPRVAGVGANVLTF,TGTGCTAGTGGTCCGAGGGTAGCGGGAGTGGGGGCCAACGTCCTGACTTTC
-,-,TRBJ1-5,TRBV6-5,CASSYGKSNQPQHF,TGTGCCAGCAGTTACGGCAAAAGCAATCAGCCCCAGCATTTT
-,-,TRBJ1-5,TRBV4-1,CASSRGGDGRRNQPQHF,TGCGCCAGCAGCCGTGGGGGGGACGGCAGGCGTAATCAGCCCCAGCATTTT
-,-,TRBJ2-2,TRBV10-2,CASSLGLAGELFF,TGCGCCAGCAGTCTAGGGCTCGCCGGGGAGCTGTTTTTT
-,-,TRBJ1-1,TRBV28,CATARGLTEAFF,TGTGCCACTGCAAGGGGTCTCACTGAAGCTTTCTTT
-,-,TRBJ1-1,TRBV30,CAWSLRLGAFF,TGTGCCTGGAGTCTGCGGTTAGGAGCTTTCTTT
-,-,TRBJ2-1,TRBV5-1,CASSSQLGPGNEQFF,TGCGCCAGCAGCTCCCAATTAGGGCCGGGCAATGAGCAGTTCTTC
-,-,TRBJ1-1,TRBV7-9,CASSLTGNTEAFF,TGTGCCAGCAGCTTAACCGGGAACACTGAAGCTTTCTTT
TRBD1,-,TRBJ1-2,TRBV5-1,CASSPGGDTGYTF,TGCGCCAGCAGTCCAGGGGGGGACACTGGCTACACCTTC
TRBD2,few,TRBJ2-7,TRBV18,CASSPAGTSRRESHEQYF,TGTGCCAGCTCACCCGCCGGGACTAGCCGTAGGGAGAGCCACGAGCAGTACTTC
TRBD2,-,TRBJ2-7,TRBV27,CASIGGSSEGNWDEQYF,TGTGCCAGCATCGGGGGGTCTAGCGAAGGGAACTGGGACGAGCAGTACTTC
-,-,TRBJ1-5,TRBV27,CASSLSRPEQPQHF,TGTGCCAGCAGTTTATCGAGGCCGGAACAGCCCCAGCATTTT
-,-,TRBJ2-5,TRBV18,CASSLHSAETQYF,TGTGCCAGCTCACTTCACAGTGCAGAGACCCAGTACTTC
-,-,TRBJ1-2,TRBV28,CASSLRQPYGYTF,TGTGCCAGCAGTTTAAGACAGCCCTATGGCTACACCTTC
-,-,TRBJ1-5,TRBV10-3,CATKDRDSNQPQHF,TGTGCCACCAAGGACAGAGATAGCAATCAGCCCCAGCATTTT
TRBD2,-,TRBJ2-7,TRBV5-1,CASAVAGSAFYEQYF,TGCGCCAGCGCCGTAGCGGGCAGCGCCTTCTACGAGCAGTACTTC
-,few,TRBJ1-4,TRBV6-1,CASRGGSNEKLFF,TGTGCCAGCAGAGGGGGGTCTAATGAAAAACTGTTTTTT
-,-,TRBJ1-5,TRBV5-6,CASSLQGNQPQHF,TGTGCCAGCAGCTTACAGGGCAATCAGCCCCAGCATTTT
-,-,TRBJ2-5,TRBV15,CATSPLMGRNQETQYF,TGTGCCACCAGCCCTCTAATGGGGCGGAACCAAGAGACCCAGTACTTC
-,-,TRBJ2-1,TRBV23-1,CASIRLGKTYNEQFF,TGCGCCAGCATCAGGCTAGGGAAAACCTACAATGAGCAGTTCTTC
TRBD1,once,TRBJ2-7,TRBV29-1,CSVEADGTGGHGQYF,TGCAGCGTTGAGGCAGACGGGACAGGGGGGCACGGGCAGTACTTC
-,-,TRBJ2-1,TRBV5-4,CASSLGGSNEQFF,TGTGCCAGCAGCTTGGGAGGGTCCAATGAGCAGTTCTTC
-,-,TRBJ1-4,TRBV5-1,CASSWGDGGPGEKLFF,TGCGCCAGCAGCTGGGGGGACGGTGGGCCCGGTGAAAAACTGTTTTTT
TRBD1,-,TRBJ2-7,TRBV11-2,CASSTNRGHEQYF,TGTGCCAGCAGCACTAACAGGGGCCACGAGCAGTACTTC
-,-,TRBJ1-2,TRBV7-9,CASSAGTVNYGYTF,TGTGCCAGCAGCGCCGGGACGGTCAACTATGGCTACACCTTC
-,-,TRBJ2-2,TRBV6-5,CASSYDSPNTGELFF,TGTGCCAGCAGTTACGACTCCCCAAACACCGGGGAGCTGTTTTTT
-,-,TRBJ1-1,TRBV18,CASSPRAGLSTEAFF,TGTGCCAGCTCACCACGGGCAGGGTTGAGCACTGAAGCTTTCTTT
-,-,TRBJ2-7,TRBV14,CASSQSLRSYEQYF,TGTGCCAGCAGCCAGTCTTTAAGAAGCTACGAGCAGTACTTC
-,-,TRBJ1-4,TRBV18,CASSSTRNRGQNEKLFF,TGTGCCAGCTCATCGACGAGAAACCGGGGCCAAAATGAAAAACTGTTTTTT
TRBD2,-,TRBJ2-7,TRBV29-1,CSVVLAGNYEQYF,TGCAGCGTTGTACTAGCGGGAAACTACGAGCAGTACTTC
TRBD1,once,TRBJ1-1,TRBV15,CATSPGQGFAEAFF,TGTGCCACCAGTCCGGGACAGGGTTTCGCTGAAGCTTTCTTT